The 32 T cell receptor beta chains reported below all come from one sample, sequenced in a study of T cell repertoires in cytomegalovirus infection. These receptors have no identified antigens. A single record per CDR3 protein comes from TCRdb applying MiXCR to the reads. The sample has 600,000 to 700,000 distinct CDR3 sequences, roughly 36% seen once. The sample in question was cultured PBMCs, obtained from culture after CMV antigen stimulation. All receptors derive from a human donor in good health (CMV status not recorded). Some clones in this sample may be carry-over from other donors' samples.

In this sample, this clonotype turned up a few times. The chain is built from TRBV7-2 and TRBJ2-1; D remains ambiguous. This CDR3 comprises 13 residues. Trimming stripped 2 bases from V and 15 bases from J, with 17 bases between. Germline V gene lookup returns CDR1 SGHTA and CDR2 FQGNSA. Here the CDR3 reads CASSLKFRFIRFF. DNA for the CDR3: TGTGCCAGCAGCTTAAAGTTCCGCTTTATTAGGTTCTTC.

CDR3 residues: CASSGQGTNYGYTF. In DNA form, the CDR3 reads TGTGCCAGCAGTGGACAGGGGACTAACTATGGCTACACCTTC. The chain combines TRBV2 with TRBJ1-2; 8 bases agree with TRBD1. CDR3 size: 14 residues. Germline lookup yields CDR1 SNHLY and CDR2 FYNNEI. V trimming: 4 bases; J trimming: 0 bases; junction bases outside the gene matches: 1.

The chain couples TRBV11-2 to TRBJ2-3; TRBD2 might be the D (6 bases). The CDR3 totals 16 residues. V was clipped by 0 bases and J by 2 bases, with 12 bases between them. The V gene's germline CDR1 is SGHAT and CDR2 FQNNGV. The CDR3 reads CASSLDHLAATDTQYF. The CDR3 DNA reads as TGTGCCAGCAGCTTAGACCATTTAGCGGCCACAGATACGCAGTATTTT.

V usage is TRBV28 and J usage is TRBJ1-6; 8 nucleotides line up with TRBD1. The V segment lost 7 bases and the J segment 6 bases; nucleotides outside the gene matches: 8. The CDR3 covers 15 residues. Germline V lookup: CDR1 MDHEN, CDR2 SYDVKM. In DNA form, the CDR3 reads TGTGCCAGCAAAATGTTTCAGGGGGCTAATTCACCCCTCCACTTT. This codes for CASKMFQGANSPLHF.

The V call is TRBV6-6, the J call TRBJ2-7, with D perhaps given as TRBD1 or TRBD2 (5 bases each). The CDR3 loop spans 14 amino acids. CDR1 is MNHNY and CDR2 is SVGAGI in the germline V gene (reference sequence). V was trimmed by 5 bases and J by 2 bases, leaving 13 bases between them. Here the CDR3 reads CASSKLGDTYEQYF. DNA of the CDR3: TGTGCCAGCAGTAAGTTGGGGGATACCTACGAGCAGTACTTC.

About this clonotype itself: Since a much larger clone is just one base distant, this may be a read error. This chain connects TRBV7-8 to TRBJ2-7; 10 nucleotides agree with TRBD1. Trimming took 5 bases from V and 2 from J; bases not matched to a gene: 9. The CDR3 is 16 amino acids. The germline V gene encodes CDR1 SGHVS and CDR2 FQNEAQ. The CDR3 nucleotides read TGTGCCAGCAGCACAAGATCCGGGACAGGGGCCTACGAGCAGTACTTC. As protein: CASSTRSGTGAYEQYF.

This clonotype has a handful of counts. The CDR3 region has the DNA TGCGCCAGCAGCCAAGTGCAGGGGACAACCTACGAGCAGTACTTC. As protein: CASSQVQGTTYEQYF. This chain links TRBV4-1 with TRBJ2-7, with D possibly matching TRBD1 (6 bases). The CDR3 is 15 amino acids. Germline lookup yields CDR1 MGHRA and CDR2 YSYEKL. V was trimmed by 1 base and J by 2 bases, leaving 12 bases between them.

This chain links TRBV6-1 with TRBJ1-1, with D hard to call. CDR1 and CDR2 from the germline V gene are MNHNS and SASEGT. Trimming shortened V by 0 bases and J by 7 bases, and 12 bases separated the two germline ends. The CDR3 totals 14 residues. CDR3 sequence reads: CASSEAMDGDEAFF. The CDR3 nucleotides are TGTGCCAGCAGTGAAGCAATGGATGGCGATGAAGCTTTCTTT.

This clonotype appeared a few times. The gene calls are TRBV6-5 and TRBJ2-4, with 7 bases lining up with TRBD1. CDR1 and CDR2 (germline): MNHEY, SVGAGI. The CDR3 is 16 amino acids. The ends lost 5 bases at V and 0 bases at J; junction bases unmatched: 7. The CDR3, as DNA: TGTGCCAGCAGTCAAAGGGACAGCCTAGCCAAAAACATTCAGTACTTC. It specifies CASSQRDSLAKNIQYF.

This clonotype turned up a few times. This chain links TRBV7-6 with TRBJ1-2; D may be TRBD1 (5 bases). This CDR3 has 14 amino acids. Germline CDR1 and CDR2: SGHVS and FNYEAQ. Trimming stripped 3 bases from V and 6 bases from J, with 14 bases between. The CDR3 DNA sequence: TGTGCCAGCAGCTTTAAGGGCGGGGGAGATGGCTACACCTTC. Translating gives CASSFKGGGDGYTF.

This clonotype was counted a few times. The chain links TRBV7-6 to TRBJ1-1; unclear D gene. V lost 0 bases and J lost 6, with 5 bases in between. The germline V gene encodes CDR1 SGHVS and CDR2 FNYEAQ. This CDR3 contains 12 residues. The CDR3 DNA follows: TGTGCCAGCAGCTTAGCGGGGTCTGAAGCTTTCTTT. Translated: CASSLAGSEAFF.

This clonotype has just one count. J is TRBJ2-5 and V is TRBV7-8; 13 bases match TRBD2. The CDR3 totals 17 residues. Germline CDR1 SGHVS, CDR2 FQNEAQ. The V and J ends lost 5 bases and 5 bases, in that order; junction bases with no gene match: 11. The CDR3 spells CASSQRTSGSVWETQYF. The CDR3 DNA follows: TGTGCCAGCAGCCAACGGACTAGCGGGAGCGTTTGGGAGACCCAGTACTTC. Drawing the rest from reference TRBV7-8 and TRBJ2-5, the complete variable domain is GAGVSQSPRYKVAKRGQDVALRCDPISGHVSLFWYQQALGQGPEFLTYFQNEAQLDKSGLPSDRFFAERPEGSVSTLKIQRTQQEDSAVYLCASSQRTSGSVWETQYFGPGTRLLVL.

This clonotype was observed a few times. The chain carries TRBV7-6 and TRBJ2-5, with TRBD2 matching over 11 bases. CDR1 SGHVS and CDR2 FNYEAQ come from the germline V gene. Losses at the gene ends were 3 bases for V and 5 bases for J; bases not matched to a gene: 11. This CDR3 comprises 17 residues. The CDR3 loop is CASSLGISGGAGETQYF. The CDR3 DNA reads as TGTGCCAGCAGCTTGGGAATTAGCGGGGGGGCCGGGGAGACCCAGTACTTC.

This clonotype was counted between two and nine times. The chain employs TRBV5-5 and TRBJ1-1, with TRBD1 matching 8 bases. Germline values: CDR1 SGHKS, CDR2 YYEKEE (reference sequence). J was trimmed by 1 base and V by 4 bases; bases with no gene match: 9. This CDR3 comprises 16 residues. The CDR3 sequence: CASSGGRGQGNTEAFF. In nucleotides, the CDR3 is TGTGCCAGCAGCGGGGGCAGGGGGCAGGGGAACACTGAAGCTTTCTTT.

V is TRBV27 and J is TRBJ2-3; tentative D call: TRBD2 (6 bases). Germline loops: CDR1 MNHEY, CDR2 SMNVEV (reference sequence). The V end lost 7 bases, the J end lost 3 bases, and 14 bases lay between the germline ends. The CDR3 sequence is 14 residues long. CDR3 loop: CASKTRGMTDTQYF. The DNA of the CDR3 is TGTGCCAGCAAAACGCGCGGGATGACAGATACGCAGTATTTT.

The chain has TRBV7-8 and TRBJ2-7, with a possible D match to TRBD2 (6 bases). From germline, CDR1 is SGHVS and CDR2 FQNEAQ. The V end was cut by 5 bases, the J end by 0 bases, with 17 bases between. The CDR3 loop spans 16 amino acids. This CDR3 reads CASSRGLYPFSYEQYF. CDR3 nucleotide sequence: TGTGCCAGCAGCCGTGGACTATACCCATTCTCCTACGAGCAGTACTTC.

This clonotype occurred many times. This chain connects TRBV7-8 to TRBJ2-1; the D is unclear. The CDR3 totals 14 residues. The V gene's germline CDR1 is SGHVS and CDR2 FQNEAQ. Trimming shortened V by 2 bases and J by 9 bases, and 14 bases separated the two germline ends. The CDR3 bases are TGTGCCAGCAGCTTAACGAGGACCCACGGTGAGCAGTTCTTC. Its protein product is CASSLTRTHGEQFF.

In this sample, this clonotype turned up a few times. The CDR3 spells CASRDREGEKLFF. The CDR3 region has the DNA TGTGCCAGCCGGGACAGGGAGGGTGAAAAACTGTTTTTT. The chain carries TRBV2 and TRBJ1-4; TRBD1 matches at 9 bases. This CDR3 is built from 13 residues. From germline, CDR1 is SNHLY and CDR2 FYNNEI. V was clipped by 8 bases and J by 7 bases; unmatched bases: 5.

The genes are TRBV6-2 or TRBV6-3 and TRBJ2-5; TRBD1 might be the D (5 bases). The CDR3 consists of 14 residues. Trimming stripped 6 bases from V and 1 base from J, with 12 bases between. CDR1 is MNHEY and CDR2 is SVGEGT in the germline V gene. CDR3 DNA: TGTGCCAGCAGCAATACAAGGGGCCAAGAGACCCAGTACTTC. Its protein product is CASSNTRGQETQYF.

The CDR3 nucleotides are TGTGCCAGCAGTACTACCGGGACAGGGTTCAATCAGCCCCAGCATTTT. It yields the protein CASSTTGTGFNQPQHF. The chain employs TRBV12-3 or TRBV12-4 and TRBJ1-5, with TRBD1 matching 9 bases. The CDR3 covers 16 residues. V gave up 5 bases and J gave up 3 bases; unmatched junction bases: 8.

V usage is TRBV6-8 and J usage is TRBJ2-7; weak D call: TRBD1 (6 bases). CDR1 is MNHGY, CDR2 SAAAGT, per germline. Deletions cut 6 bases from V and 4 bases from J, with 16 bases between. The CDR3 consists of 14 residues. The DNA for the CDR3 is TGTGCCAGCAGGATGGTGGGGGCTGGATACGAGCAGTACTTC. This gives the protein CASRMVGAGYEQYF.

The chain combines TRBV6-6 with TRBJ2-2; D not certain. The CDR3 runs 13 residues. Germline V gene lookup returns CDR1 MNHNY and CDR2 SVGAGI (reference sequence). The V gene lost 7 bases and the J gene lost 0 bases, with 6 bases spanning the gap. In nucleotides, the CDR3 is TGTGCCAGCAAACTTTCGAACACCGGGGAGCTGTTTTTT. As protein: CASKLSNTGELFF.

The chain combines TRBV20-1 with TRBJ2-2, with D hard to call. This CDR3 has 17 amino acids. With 0 bases removed from V and 6 bases from J, the gap between germline ends came to 20 bases. CDR1 and CDR2 from the germline V gene are DFQATT and SNEGSKA (reference sequence). The chain's CDR3 is CSARDVMSSPRAGELFF. As DNA, the CDR3 is TGCAGTGCTAGAGATGTTATGAGTTCCCCCCGGGCCGGGGAGCTGTTTTTT.

This clonotype was detected only a few times. The chain is built from TRBV11-2 and TRBJ2-7, with 7 bases fitting TRBD1. The J segment lost 1 base and the V segment lost 10 bases, leaving 7 bases of the junction unmatched. Germline CDR1 SGHAT, CDR2 FQNNGV. There are 13 residues in the CDR3. The CDR3 region has the DNA TGTGCCACCACTGGACAGGCTTCCTACGAGCAGTACTTC. Residues: CATTGQASYEQYF.

This clonotype was counted at least ten times. V usage is TRBV11-2 and J usage is TRBJ1-5; D perhaps matches TRBD1 (6 bases). This CDR3 has 15 residues. Germline V CDR1 and CDR2: SGHAT, FQNNGV. V was cut by 3 bases and J by 3 bases, with 12 bases left in between. In DNA form, the CDR3 reads TGTGCCAGCAGCTTGGGAACAGGGCCCAATCAGCCCCAGCATTTT. Translation gives CASSLGTGPNQPQHF.

The V and J genes are TRBV2 and TRBJ1-5, with TRBD1 identical over 7 bases. With 6 bases clipped from V and 4 bases from J, the junction kept 6 bases outside the gene matches. The CDR3 covers 14 residues. The germline V gene has CDR1 SNHLY and CDR2 FYNNEI. This CDR3 reads CASSVGQTNQPQHF. The CDR3 DNA sequence: TGTGCCAGCAGCGTGGGACAGACAAATCAGCCCCAGCATTTT.

This clonotype was seen a handful of times. This chain links TRBV28 with TRBJ1-4; D unclear. CDR3 length: 15 residues. In germline, CDR1 is MDHEN, CDR2 SYDVKM. Trimming took 3 bases from V and 0 from J, leaving 8 bases between them. The chain's CDR3 is CASSFYGTTNEKLFF. Here the CDR3 DNA reads TGTGCCAGCAGTTTCTACGGTACAACTAATGAAAAACTGTTTTTT.

This clonotype has a handful of counts. The genes are TRBV7-2 and TRBJ2-3; D is undetermined. The CDR3 extends over 13 amino acids. CDR1 and CDR2 from the germline V gene are SGHTA and FQGNSA. V was shortened by 5 bases and J by 5 bases, with 11 bases between the two germline ends. CDR3 in amino acids: CASSPMWGDTQYF. DNA of the CDR3: TGTGCCAGCAGCCCAATGTGGGGAGATACGCAGTATTTT.

The chain combines TRBV19 with TRBJ1-4; D is ambiguous. The CDR3 sequence is 16 residues long. V was pared by 4 bases and J by 0 bases, with 12 bases between. In germline, CDR1 is LNHDA, CDR2 SQIVND (reference sequence). CDR3 sequence (DNA): TGTGCCAGTAGTACCGGCGATGTTGCAACTAATGAAAAACTGTTTTTT. This codes for CASSTGDVATNEKLFF.

In its sample, this clonotype was seen a few times. The chain links TRBV7-6 to TRBJ2-3; the D is unclear. Per germline, CDR1 SGHVS and CDR2 FNYEAQ. CDR3 length equals 13 residues. The V and J ends lost 2 bases and 2 bases respectively, with 5 bases between them. The CDR3 loop is CASSLLNTDTQYF. The CDR3 region has the DNA TGTGCCAGCAGCTTACTTAACACAGATACGCAGTATTTT.

On this clonotype: A junction boundary mismatches the germline segment, possibly from a read error. The rearrangement joins TRBV7-2 to TRBJ2-7; D is perhaps TRBD1 (6 bases). The length of the CDR3 is 15 residues. Germline V gene sequence: CDR1 SGHTA, CDR2 FQGNSA. CDR3 sequence reads: CARSSRAGGLSEQYF. As DNA, the CDR3 is TGTGCCAGGAGCTCGAGAGCTGGGGGCCTTTCCGAGCAGTACTTC.

The chain is built from TRBV5-1 and TRBJ1-1; D call uncertain. Germline lookup yields CDR1 SGHRS and CDR2 YFSETQ. Trimming cost V 4 bases and J 4 bases, with 14 bases left between them. The CDR3 length is 14 residues. For the CDR3, the DNA is TGCGCCAGCAGCCCCGCATTTGAGGGCACTGAAGCTTTCTTT. Translation: CASSPAFEGTEAFF.